The 25 T cell receptor beta chains below come from one sample, sequenced in a study of cytomegalovirus exposure and HLA in healthy donors. Sequenced by immunoSEQ multiplex PCR; TCRdb stores in-frame clones only, minus some. The sample shows around 20,000 clones, 95% to 97% of them seen only once. Sequenced: PBMCs. These TCRs come from a man younger than 45 in good health and CMV-seropositive.

The V call is TRBV9, the J call TRBJ2-3; 7 nucleotides line up with TRBD2. The CDR3 is 15 residues long. V lost 3 bases to trimming and J lost 0 bases; unmatched junction nucleotides: 4. Germline V gene data show CDR1 as SGDLS and CDR2 as YYNGEE. The CDR3 loop reads CASSAGTTSTDTQYF. For the CDR3, the DNA is TGTGCCAGCAGCGCCGGGACTACCAGCACAGATACGCAGTATTTT.

The table lists this clone with a count of one. The chain carries TRBV6-5 and TRBJ2-7; 10 positions match TRBD2. The CDR3 is 12 residues long. The V gene end was trimmed by 2 bases and the J gene end by 9 bases; junction bases not matched to a gene: 1. CDR1 is MNHEY, CDR2 SVGAGI, per germline. The CDR3 nucleotides are TGTGCCAGCAGTTACACTAGCGGGACGCAGTACTTC. As protein: CASSYTSGTQYF.

The genes are TRBV6-5 and TRBJ2-1; 9 positions match TRBD2. V shed 0 bases and J 3 bases; nucleotides not matched to a gene: 3. From germline, CDR1 is MNHEY and CDR2 SVGAGI. The CDR3 consists of 16 residues. CDR3 DNA: TGTGCCAGCAGTTACTCGGCGGGAGGGTACTACAATGAGCAGTTCTTC. Translation: CASSYSAGGYYNEQFF.

This clone was observed a single time. The CDR3 protein is CASRDTGSLWEKLFF. DNA of the CDR3: TGCGCCAGCAGGGACACAGGATCACTCTGGGAAAAACTGTTTTTT. This chain uses TRBV5-1 with TRBJ1-4; D is perhaps TRBD1 (5 bases). The CDR3 is made up of 15 amino acids. V was shortened by 5 bases and J by 8 bases, with 19 bases between the two germline ends. Germline V gene sequence: CDR1 SGHRS, CDR2 YFSETQ.

The chain joins TRBV30 to TRBJ2-5; weak D call: TRBD2 (5 bases). The V gene lost 4 bases and the J gene lost 9 bases, with 12 bases spanning the gap. Germline CDR1 GTSNPN, CDR2 SVGIG (reference sequence). The CDR3 spans 11 residues. CDR3 sequence: CAWTSTGAQYF. The CDR3 region has the DNA TGTGCCTGGACCTCGACCGGGGCCCAGTACTTC.

The rearrangement links TRBV25-1 to TRBJ1-4, with 11 bases fitting TRBD1. V dropped 4 bases and J dropped 8; count of bases not matched to a gene: 6. The CDR3 has 15 residues. The germline gives CDR1 MGHDK, CDR2 SYGVNS. The CDR3 spells CASSVPGTGGEKLFF. DNA for the CDR3: TGTGCCAGCAGTGTCCCCGGGACAGGGGGAGAAAAACTGTTTTTT.

The chain has TRBV19 and TRBJ1-2, with D unclear. Trimming stripped 7 bases from V and 1 base from J, with 16 bases between. CDR1 is LNHDA, CDR2 SQIVND, per germline (reference sequence). The CDR3 has 15 amino acids. The CDR3 sequence is CASTSGNLLNYGYTF. CDR3 nucleotides: TGTGCCAGTACATCAGGCAACCTACTTAACTATGGCTACACCTTC.

The V and J genes are TRBV27 and TRBJ2-2; 7 bases line up with TRBD2. V lost 7 bases to trimming and J lost 0 bases; unmatched junction nucleotides: 5. Germline lookup yields CDR1 MNHEY and CDR2 SMNVEV (reference sequence). The CDR3 is 15 amino acids. This CDR3 reads CASKAGDANTGELFF. CDR3 sequence (DNA): TGTGCCAGCAAGGCGGGGGACGCGAACACCGGGGAGCTGTTTTTT.

The rearrangement links TRBV7-3 to TRBJ2-1; TRBD2 agrees at 9 bases. This CDR3 is 17 amino acids long. Germline CDR1 SGHTA, CDR2 FQGTGA. V lost 2 bases, J lost 6 bases, and 11 bases stayed unmatched. This chain's CDR3 is CASSLVLRGLALNEQFF. The CDR3 DNA sequence: TGTGCCAGCAGCTTAGTACTGAGGGGACTAGCTCTCAATGAGCAGTTCTTC.

This chain uses TRBV6-1 with TRBJ1-2, with 7 bases that match TRBD1. This CDR3 is 14 amino acids long. J lost 8 bases, V lost 0 bases, and 6 bases had no gene match. Germline loops: CDR1 MNHNS, CDR2 SASEGT. CDR3 sequence: CASSEAPQGWGYTF. DNA of the CDR3: TGTGCCAGCAGTGAAGCACCACAGGGGTGGGGCTACACCTTC.

The rearrangement joins TRBV19 to TRBJ2-1, with D possibly TRBD1 on 5 matching bases. V was trimmed by 1 base and J by 8 bases, leaving 12 bases between them. The germline V gene encodes CDR1 LNHDA and CDR2 SQIVND (reference sequence). The CDR3 covers 14 residues. The CDR3 bases are TGTGCCAGTAGTATAGGGCTCCCACAGGATGAGCAGTTCTTC. It encodes CASSIGLPQDEQFF.

This sequence joins TRBV4-2 and TRBJ2-7; TRBD1 matches 7 bases. The CDR3 is made up of 15 amino acids. In germline, CDR1 is LGHNA, CDR2 YNFKEQ. V trimming: 1 base; J trimming: 2 bases; junction bases outside the gene matches: 5. CDR3 residues: CASSQGGQPTYEQYF. Written as DNA, the CDR3 is TGTGCCAGCAGCCAAGGGGGACAGCCGACCTACGAGCAGTACTTC.

The chain links TRBV4-3 to TRBJ2-3, with D maybe TRBD2 (5 bases). V dropped 0 bases and J dropped 1 base, with 8 bases sitting between them. The CDR3 is made up of 15 amino acids. Germline values: CDR1 LGHNA, CDR2 YSLEER. DNA for the CDR3: TGCGCCAGCAGCCAAGAATGGCGGGGCACAGATACGCAGTATTTT. Residues: CASSQEWRGTDTQYF.

The J gene is TRBJ1-4, the V gene TRBV9; 7 bases are a match to TRBD1. Germline V gene sequence: CDR1 SGDLS, CDR2 YYNGEE. This CDR3 region has 15 residues. J was trimmed by 8 bases and V by 0 bases; bases with no gene match: 7. The CDR3 loop is CASSVGGRGEEKLFF. The CDR3 DNA sequence: TGTGCCAGCAGCGTAGGGGGCAGGGGGGAGGAAAAACTGTTTTTT.

The rearrangement joins TRBV5-1 to TRBJ1-2, with 8 bases matching TRBD1. This CDR3 is built from 16 residues. J lost 2 bases, V lost 3 bases, and 9 bases had no gene match. Germline V gene data show CDR1 as SGHRS and CDR2 as YFSETQ. The CDR3 DNA reads as TGCGCCAGCAGCTGGGGGGGGACAGGAGGAAACTATGGCTACACCTTC. Its translation is CASSWGGTGGNYGYTF.

The chain uses TRBV5-4 and TRBJ1-1; 7 bases align to TRBD1. With 4 bases clipped from V and 4 bases from J, the junction kept 16 bases outside the gene matches. Germline lookup yields CDR1 SGHNT and CDR2 YYREEE (reference sequence). This CDR3 is built from 17 residues. The chain's CDR3 is CASSRYRGVPGPTEAFF. CDR3 DNA: TGTGCCAGCAGCAGATACAGGGGAGTCCCGGGTCCCACTGAAGCTTTCTTT. Using reference TRBV5-4 and TRBJ1-1 for the parts outside the CDR3, the full variable domain is ETGVTQSPTHLIKTRGQQVTLRCSSQSGHNTVSWYQQALGQGPQFIFQYYREEENGRGNFPPRFSGLQFPNYSSELNVNALELDDSALYLCASSRYRGVPGPTEAFFGQGTRLTVV.

The chain joins TRBV7-9 to TRBJ1-1, with D unclear. V lost 1 base, J lost 7 bases, and 22 bases lay in between. Germline V gene lookup returns CDR1 SEHNR and CDR2 FQNEAQ (reference sequence). The CDR3 consists of 17 residues. The CDR3 protein is CASSLGRDWTSSSEAFF. The CDR3 DNA is TGTGCCAGCAGCTTAGGGAGGGATTGGACCTCCAGCAGTGAAGCTTTCTTT.

The CDR3 sequence: CAWSIIRGAAEGYYGYTF. The DNA of the CDR3 is TGTGCCTGGAGTATAATTCGGGGGGCGGCGGAAGGTTATTATGGCTACACCTTC. The chain links TRBV30 to TRBJ1-2; possibly TRBD1 for D (6 bases). This CDR3 region has 18 residues. V was cut by 2 bases and J by 5 bases, with 27 bases left in between. Germline CDR1 GTSNPN, CDR2 SVGIG (reference sequence).

The chain recombines TRBV7-3 with TRBJ2-1; possible D gene TRBD1, 6 bases. The V and J ends lost 3 bases and 1 base respectively, with 7 bases between them. The CDR3 sequence is 14 residues long. The germline gives CDR1 SGHTA, CDR2 FQGTGA. CDR3 amino acids: CASSFDRSYNEQFF. In nucleotides, the CDR3 is TGTGCCAGCAGCTTTGACAGGTCCTACAATGAGCAGTTCTTC.

The chain carries TRBV18 and TRBJ1-1; the D gene is possibly TRBD1 (5 bases). Trimming cost V 3 bases and J 5 bases, with 10 bases left between them. CDR3 length: 13 amino acids. Germline V lookup: CDR1 KGHSH, CDR2 LQKENI. The CDR3 DNA follows: TGTGCCAGCTCACCCGGAGGGGAGACTGAAGCTTTCTTT. Amino acid sequence: CASSPGGETEAFF.

The genes are TRBV9 and TRBJ2-3; 10 nucleotides align to TRBD1. Germline V gives CDR1 SGDLS, CDR2 YYNGEE. The CDR3 extends over 17 amino acids. Losses at the gene ends were 3 bases for V and 0 bases for J; bases not matched to a gene: 7. The CDR3 protein is CASSDRQGAISTDTQYF. CDR3 nucleotide sequence: TGTGCCAGCAGCGACCGACAGGGGGCTATTAGCACAGATACGCAGTATTTT.

CDR3 amino acids: CAWSVRRDTEAFF. CDR3 nucleotide sequence: TGTGCCTGGAGTGTCCGCAGGGACACTGAAGCTTTCTTT. This chain joins TRBV30 and TRBJ1-1, with TRBD1 as a possible D gene (5 bases). Germline loops: CDR1 GTSNPN, CDR2 SVGIG (reference sequence). The V end was cut by 0 bases, the J end by 3 bases, with 8 bases between. This CDR3 is 13 amino acids long.

The chain combines TRBV4-2 with TRBJ1-2, with D possibly TRBD1 on 6 matching bases. V lost 1 base and J 4 bases, leaving 25 bases between the germline ends. CDR1 is LGHNA and CDR2 is YNFKEQ in the germline V gene. The CDR3 runs to 19 residues. CDR3 sequence (DNA): TGTGCCAGCAGCCAAGGCTTTTCGGGACAACTACGGTCGGTCTATGGCTACACCTTC. This translates into CASSQGFSGQLRSVYGYTF.

Points on this clone: Within the sample, other DNA sequences also encode this same CDR3. The chain is built from TRBV13 and TRBJ2-3; tentatively, D is TRBD1 (6 bases). Trimming left V 5 bases short and J 9 bases short, with 15 bases between. CDR1 and CDR2 from the germline V gene are PRHDT and FYEKMQ (reference sequence). The CDR3 contains 13 residues. For the CDR3, the DNA is TGTGCCAGCAGCCCGGACAGAATTCGCACGCAGTATTTT. Translated: CASSPDRIRTQYF.

The rearrangement uses TRBV2 and TRBJ2-7, with 7 bases matching TRBD1. This CDR3 contains 15 residues. V lost 6 bases to trimming and J lost 3 bases; unmatched junction nucleotides: 11. CDR1 and CDR2 from the germline V gene are SNHLY and FYNNEI. The CDR3 protein is CASSPSTRDSYEQYF. The DNA for the CDR3 is TGTGCCAGCAGCCCCTCTACCCGGGACAGCTACGAGCAGTACTTC.